The 14 T cell receptor beta chains reported below all come from one sample, sequenced in a study of technical replicates of blood from a few donors. The repertoire was sequenced with immunoSEQ multiplex PCR; TCRdb's copy has only in-frame clones and lacks some. The sample has about 70,000 clones, approximately 96% seen once. Sequencing was performed on T cells isolated from PBMCs. These receptors were obtained from a human donor in good health.

CDR3 nucleotides: TGTGCCGTCAGGGACAGCCTCTCTGGAAACACCATATATTTT. Protein product: CAVRDSLSGNTIYF. This chain joins TRBV6-5 and TRBJ1-3; 7 nucleotides agree with TRBD1. This CDR3 contains 14 residues. The germline V gene encodes CDR1 MNHEY and CDR2 SVGAGI. The junction had 7 bases not matched to a gene; V was cut back by 11 bases and J by 0 bases.

The chain couples TRBV15 to TRBJ2-3; D remains ambiguous. CDR3 size: 14 residues. V was clipped by 5 bases and J by 7 bases, with 16 bases between them. Germline-derived CDR1 and CDR2 are LNHNV and YYDKDF (reference sequence). CDR3: CATSLSYLLNTQYF. CDR3 DNA: TGTGCCACCAGCCTTTCCTACCTCTTGAATACGCAGTATTTT.

This chain joins TRBV19 and TRBJ2-5, with 9 bases aligning to TRBD1. Germline CDR1 is LNHDA and CDR2 is SQIVND (reference sequence). The V and J ends lost 10 bases and 5 bases, in that order; junction bases with no gene match: 5. The length of the CDR3 is 12 residues. The CDR3 region has the DNA TGTGCCACGACAGGGGGTGGGGAGACCCAGTACTTC. Protein sequence: CATTGGGETQYF. Together with reference TRBV19 and TRBJ2-5, the CDR3 gives the full variable domain: DGGITQSPKYLFRKEGQNVTLSCEQNLNHDAMYWYRQDPGQGLRLIYYSQIVNDFQKGDIAEGYSVSREKKESFPLTVTSAQKNPTAFYLCATTGGGETQYFGPGTRLLVL.

This sequence joins TRBV5-4 and TRBJ1-1; no reliable D call. Per germline, CDR1 SGHNT and CDR2 YYREEE (reference sequence). V shed 4 bases and J shed 1 base, with 8 bases lying between them. This CDR3 spans 13 amino acids. The CDR3 sequence: CASSGAGNTEAFF. The CDR3 DNA sequence: TGTGCCAGCAGCGGCGCAGGGAACACTGAAGCTTTCTTT.

This rearrangement joins TRBV5-1 to TRBJ1-1, with D possibly being TRBD1 (5 bases). Trimming shortened V by 5 bases and J by 2 bases, and 16 bases separated the two germline ends. This CDR3 has 15 amino acids. Germline CDR1 reads SGHRS; CDR2 reads YFSETQ. The DNA of the CDR3 is TGCGCCAGCAGGGGGCCAGGGCCGCACAACACTGAAGCTTTCTTT. This translates into CASRGPGPHNTEAFF.

This clone appeared a single time. The rearrangement uses TRBV4-1 and TRBJ2-1; 7 positions match TRBD1. The germline CDR1 and CDR2 sequences are MGHRA and YSYEKL. The CDR3 contains 16 residues. Unmatched junction bases numbered 8, after V lost 4 bases and J lost 2 bases. CDR3 coding DNA: TGCGCCAGCAGCCCTATACCTGGACAGGCCTACAATGAGCAGTTCTTC. Amino acids: CASSPIPGQAYNEQFF.

V is TRBV28 and J is TRBJ2-5; 12 bases fit TRBD1. The J segment lost 5 bases and the V segment lost 1 base, leaving 8 bases of the junction unmatched. Germline V gene sequence: CDR1 MDHEN, CDR2 SYDVKM. The CDR3 has 17 residues. CDR3 coding DNA: TGTGCCAGCAGTTTATTCCCCGGGACAGGGGGCGAGGAGACCCAGTACTTC. It is translated as CASSLFPGTGGEETQYF.

V gene TRBV7-2 combines with J gene TRBJ2-7; 9 positions match TRBD1. J gave up 2 bases and V 5 bases, and 16 bases lay outside the gene matches. Germline loops: CDR1 SGHTA, CDR2 FQGNSA. CDR3 length: 18 residues. CDR3 in DNA: TGTGCCAGCAGCCCCAACCCTAATTACGGGACAGGGACCTACGAGCAGTACTTC. Its protein is CASSPNPNYGTGTYEQYF. Full variable domain (rest looked up from reference TRBV7-2 and TRBJ2-7): GAGVSQSPSNKVTEKGKDVELRCDPISGHTALYWYRQSLGQGLEFLIYFQGNSAPDKSGLPSDRFSAERTGGSVSTLTIQRTQQEDSAVYLCASSPNPNYGTGTYEQYFGPGTRLTVT.

The V gene is TRBV6-1, the J gene TRBJ1-1, with TRBD1 matching 7 bases. Germline V gene data show CDR1 as MNHNS and CDR2 as SASEGT. V gave up 5 bases and J gave up 3 bases; unmatched junction bases: 3. This CDR3 contains 13 residues. CDR3 sequence reads: CASSSDRDTEAFF. In DNA form, the CDR3 reads TGTGCCAGCAGTTCAGACAGGGACACTGAAGCTTTCTTT.

The rearrangement uses TRBV7-7 and TRBJ2-7; perhaps TRBD1 as D (7 bases). This CDR3 spans 14 amino acids. Trimming shortened V by 1 base and J by 4 bases, and 11 bases separated the two germline ends. Germline V gives CDR1 SSHAT, CDR2 FNYEAQ (reference sequence). The CDR3 here is CASSLGPGGYEQYF. DNA for the CDR3: TGTGCCAGCAGCTTAGGCCCAGGGGGGTACGAGCAGTACTTC.

V and J are TRBV5-1 and TRBJ2-3; 7 bases align to TRBD2. Germline-derived CDR1 and CDR2 are SGHRS and YFSETQ. The CDR3 length is 15 residues. V lost 1 base and J lost 1; bases outside the gene matches: 3. CDR3 in amino acids: CASSLLSGGTDTQYF. The CDR3 nucleotides are TGCGCCAGCAGCTTGTTAAGCGGGGGCACAGATACGCAGTATTTT.

The J gene is TRBJ1-1, the V gene TRBV6-4; D perhaps matches TRBD1 (5 bases). Trimming took 7 bases from V and 1 from J, leaving 16 bases between them. This CDR3 has 15 amino acids. Germline loops: CDR1 MRHNA, CDR2 SNTAGT. CDR3 nucleotides: TGTGCCAGCACGGGGGGAACTGACAGGAACACTGAAGCTTTCTTT. Protein product: CASTGGTDRNTEAFF.

CDR3 sequence reads: CASRRGTGGLEELFF. The CDR3 DNA reads as TGTGCCAGCAGACGCGGGACAGGGGGCTTGGAGGAGCTGTTTTTT. The chain links TRBV6-1 to TRBJ2-2; 12 bases agree with TRBD1. The CDR3 totals 15 residues. The germline V gene encodes CDR1 MNHNS and CDR2 SASEGT. V was clipped by 6 bases and J by 10 bases; unmatched bases: 9.

This clone has a single count. This chain links TRBV9 with TRBJ2-5; a weak D match, TRBD2 (6 bases). V lost 0 bases and J lost 2, with 8 bases in between. CDR3 length equals 14 residues. In germline, CDR1 is SGDLS, CDR2 YYNGEE. The CDR3 loop reads CASSVGGLQETQYF. CDR3 coding DNA: TGTGCCAGCAGCGTAGGGGGACTTCAAGAGACCCAGTACTTC.